The T cell receptor (beta chain) under discussion was sequenced for a study of CD8 T cells in Susac syndrome. Germline CDR1 reads LGHNA; CDR2 reads YNFKEQ. V trimming: 6 bases; J trimming: 4 bases; junction bases outside the gene matches: 6. This CDR3 spans 14 amino acids. The RNA input was roughly 0.5 to 1 ug, and it was reverse transcribed with random hexamers. From the immunoSEQ multiplex PCR reads, TCRdb called clonotypes with MiXCR, one entry per CDR3 protein. The sample contains a few hundred thousand distinct CDR3 sequences, approximately 84% of which appear only once. Sequencing targeted TCR beta in blood CD8+ and CD4+ T cells.

V gene TRBV4-2 combines with J gene TRBJ2-1; 7 positions match TRBD2. Source material: CD8+ T cells from PBMCs. This TCR derives from a human donor with multiple sclerosis. CDR3 coding DNA: TGTGCCAGCAGAAAGCGGGACCCATACAATGAGCAGTTCTTC. It is translated as CASRKRDPYNEQFF.